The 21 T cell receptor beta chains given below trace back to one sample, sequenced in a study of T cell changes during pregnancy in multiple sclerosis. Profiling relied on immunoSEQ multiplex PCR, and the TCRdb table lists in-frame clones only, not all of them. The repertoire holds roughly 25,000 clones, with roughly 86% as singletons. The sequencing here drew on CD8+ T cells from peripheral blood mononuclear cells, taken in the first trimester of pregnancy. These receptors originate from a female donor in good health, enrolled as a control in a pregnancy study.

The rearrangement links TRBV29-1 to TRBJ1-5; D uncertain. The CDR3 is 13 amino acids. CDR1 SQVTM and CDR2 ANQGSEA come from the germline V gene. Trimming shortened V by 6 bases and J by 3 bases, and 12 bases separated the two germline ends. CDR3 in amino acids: CSVFDGANQPQHF. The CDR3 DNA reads TGCAGCGTATTCGACGGAGCCAATCAGCCCCAGCATTTT.

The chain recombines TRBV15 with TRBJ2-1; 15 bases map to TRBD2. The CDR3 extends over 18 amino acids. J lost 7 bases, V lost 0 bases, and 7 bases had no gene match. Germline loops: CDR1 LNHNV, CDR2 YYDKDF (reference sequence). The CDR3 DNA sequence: TGTGCCACCAGCAGAGATTCGGGACTAGCGGGAGGCGGGAATGAGCAGTTCTTC. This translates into CATSRDSGLAGGGNEQFF.

The DNA of the CDR3 is TGTGCCAGTAGTATAGGCGGACTAGCGGGTTACTACGAGCAGTACTTC. Translating gives CASSIGGLAGYYEQYF. V is TRBV19 and J is TRBJ2-7, with TRBD2 matching 11 bases. The V gene end was trimmed by 1 base and the J gene end by 3 bases; junction bases not matched to a gene: 5. The CDR3 sequence is 16 residues long. In germline, CDR1 is LNHDA, CDR2 SQIVND (reference sequence).

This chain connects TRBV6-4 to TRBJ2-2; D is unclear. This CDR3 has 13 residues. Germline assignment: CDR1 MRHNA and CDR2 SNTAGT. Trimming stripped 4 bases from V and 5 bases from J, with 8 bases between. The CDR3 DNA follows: TGTGCCAGCAGTGTAGGAGAGACCGGGGAGCTGTTTTTT. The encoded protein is CASSVGETGELFF.

CDR3 sequence reads: CASSYGSGDPGNQPQHF. For the CDR3, the DNA is TGTGCCAGCAGCTACGGGTCAGGGGATCCAGGCAATCAGCCCCAGCATTTT. The J gene is TRBJ1-5, the V gene TRBV7-9, with a weak D call TRBD1 (6 bases). The ends were cut back, 4 bases at V and 2 bases at J, with 18 bases in the middle. CDR1 and CDR2 (germline): SEHNR, FQNEAQ (reference sequence). The CDR3 runs to 17 residues.

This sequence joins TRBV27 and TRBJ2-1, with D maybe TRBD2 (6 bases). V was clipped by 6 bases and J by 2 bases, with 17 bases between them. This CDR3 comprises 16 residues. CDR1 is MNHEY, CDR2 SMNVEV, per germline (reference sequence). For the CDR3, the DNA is TGTGCCAGCAGACCATCGGGCGGGATCACCTACAATGAGCAGTTCTTC. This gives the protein CASRPSGGITYNEQFF.

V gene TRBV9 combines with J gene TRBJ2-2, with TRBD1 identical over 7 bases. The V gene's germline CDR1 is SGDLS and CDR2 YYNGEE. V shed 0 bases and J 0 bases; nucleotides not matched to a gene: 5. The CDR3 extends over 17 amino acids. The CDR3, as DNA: TGTGCCAGCAGCGTAGCTCGGGACAGCCCGAACACCGGGGAGCTGTTTTTT. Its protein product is CASSVARDSPNTGELFF.

The CDR3 region is CASSLHGRGTEAFF. In DNA form, the CDR3 reads TGTGCCAGCAGCTTACATGGTAGGGGGACTGAAGCTTTCTTT. This sequence joins TRBV13 and TRBJ1-1; tentatively, D is TRBD1 (6 bases). The CDR3 totals 14 residues. The V gene's germline CDR1 is PRHDT and CDR2 FYEKMQ (reference sequence). Trimming removed 2 bases from V and 5 bases from J, with 12 bases in between.

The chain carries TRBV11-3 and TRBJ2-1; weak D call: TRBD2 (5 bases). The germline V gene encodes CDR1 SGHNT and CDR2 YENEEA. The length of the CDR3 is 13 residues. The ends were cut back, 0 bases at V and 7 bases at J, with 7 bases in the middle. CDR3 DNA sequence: TGTGCCAGCAGCTTAGAATCGGGGAATGAGCAGTTCTTC. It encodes CASSLESGNEQFF.

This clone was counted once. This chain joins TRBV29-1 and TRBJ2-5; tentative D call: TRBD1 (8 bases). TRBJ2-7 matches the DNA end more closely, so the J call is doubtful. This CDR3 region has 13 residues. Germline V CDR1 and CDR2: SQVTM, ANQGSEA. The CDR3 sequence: CSVTGGQALEQYF. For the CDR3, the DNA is TGCAGCGTCACGGGGGGACAGGCACTCGAGCAGTACTTC.

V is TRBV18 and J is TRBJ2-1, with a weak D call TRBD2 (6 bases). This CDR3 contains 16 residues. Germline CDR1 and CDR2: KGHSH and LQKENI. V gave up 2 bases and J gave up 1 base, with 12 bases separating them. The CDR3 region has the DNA TGTGCCAGCTCACCATCGGTCGGGAGTTCCTACAATGAGCAGTTCTTC. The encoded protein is CASSPSVGSSYNEQFF.

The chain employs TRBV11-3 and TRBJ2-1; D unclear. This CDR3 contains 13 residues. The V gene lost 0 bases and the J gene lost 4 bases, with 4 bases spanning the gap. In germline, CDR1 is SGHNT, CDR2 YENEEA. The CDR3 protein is CASSLEAYNEQFF. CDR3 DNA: TGTGCCAGCAGCTTAGAAGCATACAATGAGCAGTTCTTC. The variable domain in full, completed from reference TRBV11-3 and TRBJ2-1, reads EAGVVQSPRYKIIEKKQPVAFWCNPISGHNTLYWYLQNLGQGPELLIRYENEEAVDDSQLPKDRFSAERLKGVDSTLKIQPAELGDSAVYLCASSLEAYNEQFFGPGTRLTVL.

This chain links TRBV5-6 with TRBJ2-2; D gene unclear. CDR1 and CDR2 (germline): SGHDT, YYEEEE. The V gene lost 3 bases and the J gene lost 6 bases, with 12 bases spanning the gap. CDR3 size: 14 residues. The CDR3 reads CASSSFLVPGELFF. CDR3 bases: TGTGCCAGCAGCTCTTTTCTAGTCCCCGGGGAGCTGTTTTTT.

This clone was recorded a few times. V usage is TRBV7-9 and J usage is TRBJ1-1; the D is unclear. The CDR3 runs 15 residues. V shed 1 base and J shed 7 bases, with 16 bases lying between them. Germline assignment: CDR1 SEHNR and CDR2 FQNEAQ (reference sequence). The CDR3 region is CASSLGLSGRVEAFF. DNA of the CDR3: TGTGCCAGCAGCTTAGGTTTGAGCGGGCGTGTTGAAGCTTTCTTT.

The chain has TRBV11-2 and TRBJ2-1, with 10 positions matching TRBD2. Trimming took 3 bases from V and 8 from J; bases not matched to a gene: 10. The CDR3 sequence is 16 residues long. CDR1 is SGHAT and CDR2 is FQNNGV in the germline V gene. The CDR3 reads CASSLGPAGGLYEQFF. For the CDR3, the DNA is TGTGCCAGCAGCTTGGGGCCAGCGGGAGGGTTGTATGAGCAGTTCTTC.

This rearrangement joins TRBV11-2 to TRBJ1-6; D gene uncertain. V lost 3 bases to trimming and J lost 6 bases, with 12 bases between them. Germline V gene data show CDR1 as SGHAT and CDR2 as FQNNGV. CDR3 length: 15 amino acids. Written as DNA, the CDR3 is TGTGCCAGCAGCTTTGGTCTTCTACTTAATTCACCCCTCCACTTT. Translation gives CASSFGLLLNSPLHF.

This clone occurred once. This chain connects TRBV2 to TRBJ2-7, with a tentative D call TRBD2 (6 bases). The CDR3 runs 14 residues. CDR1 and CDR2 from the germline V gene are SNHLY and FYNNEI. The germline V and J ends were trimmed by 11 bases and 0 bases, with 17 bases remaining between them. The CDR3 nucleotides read TGTGCCCTTGGGCGGGAAGGGAGCTCCTACGAGCAGTACTTC. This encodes CALGREGSSYEQYF. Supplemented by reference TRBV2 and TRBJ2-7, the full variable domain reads EPEVTQTPSHQVTQMGQEVILRCVPISNHLYFYWYRQILGQKVEFLVSFYNNEISEKSEIFDDQFSVERPDGSNFTLKIRSTKLEDSAMYFCALGREGSSYEQYFGPGTRLTVT.

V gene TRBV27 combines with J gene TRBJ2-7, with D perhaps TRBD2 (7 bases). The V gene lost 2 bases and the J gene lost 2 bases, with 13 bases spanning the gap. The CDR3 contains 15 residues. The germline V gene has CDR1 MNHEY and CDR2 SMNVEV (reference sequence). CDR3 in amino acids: CASSLSGTNAYEQYF. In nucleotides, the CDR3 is TGTGCCAGCAGTTTAAGCGGGACAAATGCCTACGAGCAGTACTTC.

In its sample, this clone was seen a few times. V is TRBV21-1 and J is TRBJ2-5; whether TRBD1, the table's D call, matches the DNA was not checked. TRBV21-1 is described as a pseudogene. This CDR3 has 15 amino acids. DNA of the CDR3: TGTGCCAGCAGCAAAGGGGGCAGGGGCGCAGAGACCCAGTACTTC. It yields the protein CASSKGGRGAETQYF.

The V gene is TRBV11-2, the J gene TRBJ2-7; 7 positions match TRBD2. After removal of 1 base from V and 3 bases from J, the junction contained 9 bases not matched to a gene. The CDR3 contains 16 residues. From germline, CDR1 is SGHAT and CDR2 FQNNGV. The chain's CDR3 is CASSLVLAGAVYEQYF. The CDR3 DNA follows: TGTGCCAGCAGCTTAGTCCTTGCGGGAGCGGTCTACGAGCAGTACTTC.

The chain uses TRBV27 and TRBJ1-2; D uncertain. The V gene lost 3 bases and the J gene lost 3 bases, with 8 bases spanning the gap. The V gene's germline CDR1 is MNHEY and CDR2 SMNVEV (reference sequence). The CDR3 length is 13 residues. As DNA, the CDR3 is TGTGCCAGCAGTTTTGGGGAGCACTATGGCTACACCTTC. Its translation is CASSFGEHYGYTF.